This T cell receptor (beta chain) was found in a study of blood T cell repertoires in COVID-19. The CDR3 totals 15 residues. Germline CDR1 SGHTA, CDR2 FQGNSA. Trimming shortened V by 2 bases and J by 1 base, and 8 bases separated the two germline ends. Method: immunoSEQ multiplex PCR; TCRdb's copy keeps in-frame clones and lacks some. The repertoire has about 200,000 clones, 80% to 90% of them found once; the top ten carry 3.5% to 4%. The TCR originated in a woman aged 40 to 50 with acute COVID-19. This chain uses TRBV7-2 with TRBJ2-2; TRBD1 is a possible D gene (5 bases). Sequencing was done on a sample of PBMCs or T cells enriched from blood (not recorded which). The CDR3 region has the DNA TGTGCCAGCAGCTTAAAAAGGGGGAACACCGGGGAGCTGTTTTTT. The encoded protein is CASSLKRGNTGELFF. Combining the CDR3 with reference TRBV7-2 and TRBJ2-2 gives the whole variable domain GAGVSQSPSNKVTEKGKDVELRCDPISGHTALYWYRQSLGQGLEFLIYFQGNSAPDKSGLPSDRFSAERTGGSVSTLTIQRTQQEDSAVYLCASSLKRGNTGELFFGEGSRLTVL.